This entry lists 7 T cell receptor beta chains sequenced from one sample in a study of CD8+CD57+ T cells in acquired aplastic anemia. By flow cytometry, patients selected for sequencing had shown an expansion of CD8+CD57+ cells. Genomic DNA, the template, was used for profiling of the TCR beta VDJ and CDR3. TCRdb fed the reads into MiXCR, producing one record per CDR3 protein. The repertoire holds over 150,000 distinct CDR3 sequences, with more than 60% as singletons. Sequencing used sorted CD4+, CD8+, or CD8+CD57+ T cells (not recorded which) from PBMCs. The receptors shown here come from a human donor with aplastic anemia.

This rearrangement joins TRBV9 to TRBJ1-2, with 9 positions matching TRBD1. The CDR3 loop spans 15 amino acids. Germline CDR1 SGDLS, CDR2 YYNGEE. V shed 1 base, J shed 8 bases, and the junction held 9 bases outside the gene matches. The CDR3 DNA follows: TGTGCCAGCAGCGTAAGTGGGACAGGGCAACGCGGCTACACCTTC. As protein: CASSVSGTGQRGYTF.

The chain combines TRBV24-1 with TRBJ2-3; weak D call: TRBD2 (5 bases). V shed 0 bases and J shed 2 bases, with 8 bases lying between them. In germline, CDR1 is KGHDR, CDR2 SFDVKD. This CDR3 region has 15 residues. CDR3 nucleotides: TGTGCCACCAGTGATTTGGGACTGCCCACAGATACGCAGTATTTT. Its translation is CATSDLGLPTDTQYF.

The V gene is TRBV5-1, the J gene TRBJ1-4, with a weak D call TRBD1 (5 bases). V was pared by 4 bases and J by 7 bases, with 11 bases between. The CDR3 runs 13 residues. The germline CDR1 and CDR2 sequences are SGHRS and YFSETQ. This CDR3 is CASSTGHIEKLFF. CDR3 coding DNA: TGCGCCAGCAGCACCGGACACATTGAAAAACTGTTTTTT.

This chain uses TRBV10-3 with TRBJ1-2, with D perhaps TRBD1 (5 bases). CDR1 and CDR2 from the germline V gene are ENHRY and SYGVKD. This CDR3 has 14 amino acids. The ends were cut back, 2 bases at V and 2 bases at J, with 9 bases in the middle. The CDR3, as DNA: TGTGCCATCAGTGAGGGGGCTCAGAACTATGGCTACACCTTC. Protein product: CAISEGAQNYGYTF.

This clonotype occurred many times. V gene TRBV10-3 combines with J gene TRBJ1-2, with a weak D call TRBD1 (5 bases). The CDR3 length is 15 residues. Germline loops: CDR1 ENHRY, CDR2 SYGVKD. V dropped 2 bases and J dropped 2 bases, with 12 bases sitting between them. The CDR3 here is CAISENRSPNYGYTF. CDR3 nucleotides: TGTGCCATCAGTGAGAACAGGAGCCCAAACTATGGCTACACCTTC.

This clonotype occurred many times. This chain links TRBV20-1 with TRBJ2-7, with D perhaps TRBD2 (6 bases). With 3 bases removed from V and 6 bases from J, the gap between germline ends came to 21 bases. Germline V CDR1 and CDR2: DFQATT, SNEGSKA (reference sequence). The CDR3 consists of 15 residues. The CDR3 reads CSASNLGGLLPEQYF. The CDR3 DNA follows: TGCAGTGCTAGCAACCTTGGGGGACTCTTACCCGAGCAGTACTTC.

The chain uses TRBV14 and TRBJ1-2, with D possibly matching TRBD1 (5 bases). Germline V CDR1 and CDR2: SGHDN, FVKESK. The CDR3 consists of 15 residues. V lost 1 base and J lost 4, with 13 bases in between. CDR3 sequence (DNA): TGTGCCAGCAGCCAAGCGGGGGGGAAGGTCTATGGCTACACCTTC. This encodes CASSQAGGKVYGYTF.